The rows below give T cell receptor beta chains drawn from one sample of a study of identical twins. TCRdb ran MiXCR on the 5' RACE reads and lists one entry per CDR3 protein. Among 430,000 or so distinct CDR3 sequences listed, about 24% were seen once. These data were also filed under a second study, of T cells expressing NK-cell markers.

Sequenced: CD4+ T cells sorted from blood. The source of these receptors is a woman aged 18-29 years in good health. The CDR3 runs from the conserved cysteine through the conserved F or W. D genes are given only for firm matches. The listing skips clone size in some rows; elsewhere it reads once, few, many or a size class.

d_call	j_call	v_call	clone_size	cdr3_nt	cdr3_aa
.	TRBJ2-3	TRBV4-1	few	TGCGCCAGCAGCCATCGGCAGGCCACAGATACGCAGTATTTT	CASSHRQATDTQYF
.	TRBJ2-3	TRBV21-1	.	TGTGCCAGCAGCAAAAAGAGGGGAACTAGCACAGATACGCAGTATTTT	CASSKKRGTSTDTQYF
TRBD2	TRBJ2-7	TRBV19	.	TGTGCCAGTAGTATCTCAAGCGGGAGTCCCTACGAGCAGTACTTC	CASSISSGSPYEQYF
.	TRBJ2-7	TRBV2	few	TGTGCCAGCCTAAAACGGGGGCCCAGTGAGCAGTACTTC	CASLKRGPSEQYF
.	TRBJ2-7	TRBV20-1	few	TGCAGTGCTAGAGTCGATTCTGGCTCCTACGAGCAGTACTTC	CSARVDSGSYEQYF
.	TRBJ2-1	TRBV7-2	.	TGTGCCAGCAGCGTAGGGGGTAGCAGAAACATTGAGCAGTTCTTC	CASSVGGSRNIEQFF
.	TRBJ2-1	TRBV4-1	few	TGCGCCAGCAGTCGGGCGGGCTCCTACAATGAGCAGTTCTTC	CASSRAGSYNEQFF
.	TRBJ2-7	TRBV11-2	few	TGTGCCAGCAGCCCCTCCGTAGGGGAGCAGTACTTC	CASSPSVGEQYF
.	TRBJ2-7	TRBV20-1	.	TGCAGTGCTAGAGATCGGGGATCCTACGAGCTGTACTTC	CSARDRGSYELYF
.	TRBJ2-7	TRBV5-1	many	TGCGCCAGCCGGAGCGGAGCCTACGAGCAGTACTTC	CASRSGAYEQYF
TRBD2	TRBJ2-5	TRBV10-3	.	TGTGCCATCGGAGCGGGAGCAGAGACCCAGTACTTC	CAIGAGAETQYF
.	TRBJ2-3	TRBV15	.	TGTGCCACCAGCACACGACAGGCTTATAGCACAGATACGCAGTATTTT	CATSTRQAYSTDTQYF
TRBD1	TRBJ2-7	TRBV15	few	TGTGCCACCAGCAAACAGGGGAACCACTACGAGCAGTACTTC	CATSKQGNHYEQYF
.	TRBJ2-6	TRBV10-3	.	TGTGCCATCAGTGAACAGGGAAGAGGGGCCAACGTCCTGACTTTC	CAISEQGRGANVLTF
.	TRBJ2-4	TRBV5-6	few	TGTGCCAGCGGTTTAAGCCGGAACATTCAGTACTTC	CASGLSRNIQYF
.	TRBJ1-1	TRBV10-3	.	TGTGCCATCAGTGAGGACGATGCGAGCTATGAAGCTTTCTTT	CAISEDDASYEAFF
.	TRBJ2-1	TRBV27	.	TGTGCCAGCAATTTGGGTGGGAGTTACAATGAGCAGTTCTTC	CASNLGGSYNEQFF
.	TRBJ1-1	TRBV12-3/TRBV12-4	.	TGTGCCAGCAGTTTCCCAGGAGTAACTGAAGCTTTCTTT	CASSFPGVTEAFF
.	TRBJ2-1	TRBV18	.	TGTGCCAGCTCACCACGTCTCCTATCCCCCGATGAGCAGTTCTTC	CASSPRLLSPDEQFF
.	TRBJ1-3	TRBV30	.	TGTGCCTGGACGGCCGGAAACACCATATATTTT	CAWTAGNTIYF
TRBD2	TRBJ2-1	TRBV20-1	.	TGCAGTGCTAGAGATCTCCTGACTAGCGGGTACAATGAGCAGTTCTTC	CSARDLLTSGYNEQFF
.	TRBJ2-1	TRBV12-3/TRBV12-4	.	TGTGCCAGCAGTTCCCGGGGAAGCGGGTTGGGGTACAATGAGCAGTTCTTC	CASSSRGSGLGYNEQFF